The 16 T cell receptor beta chains listed next were all sequenced from one sample in a study of cytotoxic CD8 clonotypes in ibrutinib-treated CLL. Profiling relied on immunoSEQ multiplex PCR, and the TCRdb table lists in-frame clones only, not all of them. The sample records 65,000 to 90,000 clones, around four fifths being singletons. The sequences come from PBMCs, collected after 24 months of ibrutinib treatment. These receptors originate from a human donor with chronic lymphocytic leukemia.

The V call is TRBV28, the J call TRBJ2-6; TRBD2 aligns across 12 bases. The CDR3 sequence is 21 residues long. V lost 8 bases, J lost 3 bases, and 20 bases stayed unmatched. The germline V gene encodes CDR1 MDHEN and CDR2 SYDVKM. This chain's CDR3 is CASPGRASGRALEDGANVLTF. DNA of the CDR3: TGTGCCAGCCCCGGGCGGGCTAGCGGGAGGGCCTTAGAAGATGGGGCCAACGTCCTGACTTTC.

This clone was counted a single time. This sequence joins TRBV28 and TRBJ1-1; tentative D call: TRBD1 (6 bases). Germline V lookup: CDR1 MDHEN, CDR2 SYDVKM. The CDR3 is made up of 15 amino acids. Trimming removed 5 bases at V and 5 bases at J, with 18 bases between. The DNA of the CDR3 is TGTGCCAGCAGTACCGTAGACTGGGGGCGAACTGAAGCTTTCTTT. It yields the protein CASSTVDWGRTEAFF.

CDR3 sequence: CASSMGQGNYGYTF. CDR3 nucleotide sequence: TGTGCCAGCAGCATGGGACAGGGGAACTATGGCTACACCTTC. This rearrangement joins TRBV21-1 to TRBJ1-2; TRBD1, the table's D call, lacks a check against the DNA. TRBV21-1 is marked as a pseudogene. The CDR3 has 14 residues.

This chain connects TRBV7-2 to TRBJ2-7; 7 bases fit TRBD1. The CDR3 has 13 amino acids. The J segment lost 11 bases and the V segment lost 0 bases, leaving 7 bases of the junction unmatched. Germline V gene lookup returns CDR1 SGHTA and CDR2 FQGNSA. The chain's CDR3 is CASSLAPWDSKYF. The CDR3 region has the DNA TGTGCCAGCAGCTTAGCGCCCTGGGACAGTAAGTACTTC.

This clone appeared once. The chain has TRBV18 and TRBJ1-5; 7 nucleotides agree with TRBD1. The germline V gene encodes CDR1 KGHSH and CDR2 LQKENI. Trimming cost V 5 bases and J 4 bases; bases outside gene matches: 2. This CDR3 spans 13 amino acids. CDR3 amino acids: CASSTGENQPQHF. The CDR3 DNA reads TGTGCCAGCTCAACAGGGGAGAATCAGCCCCAGCATTTT. The full variable domain, rest sourced from reference TRBV18 and TRBJ1-5, is NAGVMQNPRHLVRRRGQEARLRCSPMKGHSHVYWYRQLPEEGLKFMVYLQKENIIDESGMPKERFSAEFPKEGPSILRIQQVVRGDSAAYFCASSTGENQPQHFGDGTRLSIL.

The chain has TRBV19 and TRBJ2-5; 10 nucleotides agree with TRBD1. The CDR3 is made up of 16 amino acids. Germline loops: CDR1 LNHDA, CDR2 SQIVND (reference sequence). With 5 bases clipped from V and 7 bases from J, the junction kept 13 bases outside the gene matches. The CDR3 DNA reads as TGTGCCAGTAGTGACTCCGGGACAGGGGTCAGAGTGACCCAGTACTTC. Its translation: CASSDSGTGVRVTQYF.

The genes are TRBV6-1 and TRBJ2-1, with D perhaps matching TRBD1 or TRBD2 (5 bases each). Trimming removed 2 bases from V and 10 bases from J, with 18 bases in between. CDR1 and CDR2 from the germline V gene are MNHNS and SASEGT. This CDR3 is built from 15 residues. DNA of the CDR3: TGTGCCAGCAGTGAAAGAGGGGCCCTGGCTCTCGAGCAGTTCTTC. Amino acids: CASSERGALALEQFF.

The chain carries TRBV29-1 and TRBJ2-1; TRBD2 might be the D (5 bases). The ends were cut back, 7 bases at V and 2 bases at J, with 18 bases in the middle. The CDR3 runs to 15 residues. Germline V gene data show CDR1 as SQVTM and CDR2 as ANQGSEA. CDR3 sequence: CSAVPARGPYNEQFF. Here the CDR3 DNA reads TGCAGCGCCGTCCCTGCCCGAGGGCCCTACAATGAGCAGTTCTTC.

The rearrangement joins TRBV4-2 to TRBJ2-1, with 7 bases matching TRBD1. Trimming took 0 bases from V and 3 from J; bases not matched to a gene: 8. The CDR3 has 17 residues. Germline V CDR1 and CDR2: LGHNA, YNFKEQ. The CDR3 region is CASSQESGTALYNEQFF. In DNA, the CDR3 is TGTGCCAGCAGCCAAGAATCTGGGACAGCGCTCTACAATGAGCAGTTCTTC.

This clone occurred a few times. The chain recombines TRBV19 with TRBJ1-5; TRBD1 might be the D (5 bases). The CDR3 runs 15 residues. Germline V lookup: CDR1 LNHDA, CDR2 SQIVND (reference sequence). V was pared by 5 bases and J by 4 bases, with 15 bases between. This chain's CDR3 is CASSRSGDSNQPQHF. CDR3 coding DNA: TGTGCCAGTAGTCGATCGGGGGATAGTAATCAGCCCCAGCATTTT.

The V gene is TRBV19, the J gene TRBJ2-7, with 8 bases fitting TRBD1. V shed 3 bases and J 6 bases; nucleotides not matched to a gene: 4. CDR1 is LNHDA, CDR2 SQIVND, per germline (reference sequence). This CDR3 is 13 amino acids long. The CDR3 DNA follows: TGTGCCAGTAGTATGGGACAGGTCCCCGAGCAGTACTTC. Its translation is CASSMGQVPEQYF.

The J gene is TRBJ2-7, the V gene TRBV19, with a possible D match to TRBD2 (5 bases). The CDR3 consists of 14 residues. Trimming removed 5 bases at V and 2 bases at J, with 13 bases between. CDR1 is LNHDA, CDR2 SQIVND, per germline (reference sequence). CDR3 region: CASSLVAGPYEQYF. CDR3 nucleotides: TGTGCCAGTAGTTTAGTGGCGGGCCCCTACGAGCAGTACTTC. Based on the CDR3 plus reference TRBV19 and TRBJ2-7, the full variable domain is DGGITQSPKYLFRKEGQNVTLSCEQNLNHDAMYWYRQDPGQGLRLIYYSQIVNDFQKGDIAEGYSVSREKKESFPLTVTSAQKNPTAFYLCASSLVAGPYEQYFGPGTRLTVT.

V gene TRBV5-1 combines with J gene TRBJ2-2; 7 bases align to TRBD1. The CDR3 spans 16 residues. Per germline, CDR1 SGHRS and CDR2 YFSETQ. After removal of 4 bases from V and 4 bases from J, the junction contained 10 bases not matched to a gene. CDR3: CASSLLGTEVTGELFF. The CDR3 DNA reads as TGCGCCAGCAGCCTACTCGGGACAGAAGTCACCGGGGAGCTGTTTTTT.

In DNA form, the CDR3 reads TGTGCCAGCAGCCCCCGGGGGTCTGAAGCTTTCTTT. This codes for CASSPRGSEAFF. V is TRBV6-5 and J is TRBJ1-1, with a possible D match to TRBD1 (5 bases). This CDR3 comprises 12 residues. V was pared by 6 bases and J by 6 bases, with 11 bases between. Looked up from germline, CDR1 is MNHEY and CDR2 is SVGAGI.

This clone was seen once. The chain carries TRBV28 and TRBJ2-2, with TRBD1 identical over 7 bases. CDR1 MDHEN and CDR2 SYDVKM come from the germline V gene. The CDR3 is 16 residues long. V dropped 3 bases and J dropped 1; count of bases not matched to a gene: 5. CDR3 residues: CASSFDWDRNTGELFF. Written as DNA, the CDR3 is TGTGCCAGCAGTTTCGACTGGGACAGGAACACCGGGGAGCTGTTTTTT.

The chain combines TRBV29-1 with TRBJ2-5; D not certain. The germline gives CDR1 SQVTM, CDR2 ANQGSEA. CDR3 size: 11 residues. CDR3 residues: CSTGGAETQYF. The CDR3 region has the DNA TGCAGTACGGGCGGCGCAGAGACCCAGTACTTC.